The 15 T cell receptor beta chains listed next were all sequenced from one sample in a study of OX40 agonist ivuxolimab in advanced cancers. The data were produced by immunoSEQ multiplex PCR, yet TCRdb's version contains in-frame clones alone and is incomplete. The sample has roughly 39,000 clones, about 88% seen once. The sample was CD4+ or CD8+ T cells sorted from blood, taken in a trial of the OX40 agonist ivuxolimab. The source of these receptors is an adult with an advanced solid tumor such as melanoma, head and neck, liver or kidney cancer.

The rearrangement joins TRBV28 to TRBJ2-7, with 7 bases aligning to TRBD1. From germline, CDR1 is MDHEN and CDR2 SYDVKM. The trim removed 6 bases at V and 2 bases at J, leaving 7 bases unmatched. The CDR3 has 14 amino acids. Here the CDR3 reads CASRPGQPPYEQYF. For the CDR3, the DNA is TGTGCCAGCAGGCCGGGACAGCCTCCCTACGAGCAGTACTTC. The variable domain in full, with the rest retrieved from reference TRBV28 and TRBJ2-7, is DVKVTQSSRYLVKRTGEKVFLECVQDMDHENMFWYRQDPGLGLRLIYFSYDVKMKEKGDIPEGYSVSREKKERFSLILESASTNQTSMYLCASRPGQPPYEQYFGPGTRLTVT.

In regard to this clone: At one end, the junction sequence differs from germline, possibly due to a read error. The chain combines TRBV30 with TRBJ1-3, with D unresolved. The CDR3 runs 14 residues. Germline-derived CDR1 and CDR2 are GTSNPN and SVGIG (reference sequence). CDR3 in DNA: TGTGCCTGGCTAAACCGTGTCTCTGGAAACACCGTATATTTT. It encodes CAWLNRVSGNTVYF.

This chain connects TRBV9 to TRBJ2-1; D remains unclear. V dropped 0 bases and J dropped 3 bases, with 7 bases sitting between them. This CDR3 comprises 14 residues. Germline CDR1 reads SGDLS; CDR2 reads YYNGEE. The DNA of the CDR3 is TGTGCCAGCAGCGTAGCCTGGAACTACAATGAGCAGTTCTTC. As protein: CASSVAWNYNEQFF.

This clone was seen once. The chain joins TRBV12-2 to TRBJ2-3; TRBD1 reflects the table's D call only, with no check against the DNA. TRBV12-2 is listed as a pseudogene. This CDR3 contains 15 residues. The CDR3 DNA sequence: TGTGCAAGTCGCTTACTTGACAGTGGCACAGATACGCAGTATTTT. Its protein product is CASRLLDSGTDTQYF.

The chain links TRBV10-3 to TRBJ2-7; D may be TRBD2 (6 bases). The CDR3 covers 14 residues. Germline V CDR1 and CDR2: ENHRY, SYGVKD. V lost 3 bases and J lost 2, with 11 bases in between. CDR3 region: CAISEAGAAYEQYF. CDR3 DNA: TGTGCCATCAGTGAAGCGGGCGCAGCCTACGAGCAGTACTTC.

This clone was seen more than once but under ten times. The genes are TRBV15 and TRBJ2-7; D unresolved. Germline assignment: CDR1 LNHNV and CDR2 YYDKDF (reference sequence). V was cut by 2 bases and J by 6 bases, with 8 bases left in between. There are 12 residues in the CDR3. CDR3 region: CATSRQISEQYF. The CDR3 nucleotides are TGTGCCACCAGCAGACAGATCTCCGAGCAGTACTTC.

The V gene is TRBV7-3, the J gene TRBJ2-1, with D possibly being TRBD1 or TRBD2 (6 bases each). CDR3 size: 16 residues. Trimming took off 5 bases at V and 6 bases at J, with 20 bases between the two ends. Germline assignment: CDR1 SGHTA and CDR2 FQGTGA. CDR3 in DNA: TGTGCCAGCAGCGCAGCCGGGGGCCGTTGGGCCAATGAGCAGTTCTTC. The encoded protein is CASSAAGGRWANEQFF.

For the CDR3, the DNA is TGTGCCAGCAGCTCACCTATATTAGGAGTAACAACCGGGGAGCTGTTTTTT. It translates to CASSSPILGVTTGELFF. V and J are TRBV7-2 and TRBJ2-2; D is unclear. The ends were cut back, 4 bases at V and 5 bases at J, with 20 bases in the middle. The CDR3 loop spans 17 amino acids. Germline V gene lookup returns CDR1 SGHTA and CDR2 FQGNSA.

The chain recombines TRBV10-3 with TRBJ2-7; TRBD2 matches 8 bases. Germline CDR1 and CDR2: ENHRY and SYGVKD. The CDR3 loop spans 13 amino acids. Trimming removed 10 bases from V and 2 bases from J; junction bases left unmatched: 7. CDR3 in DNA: TGTGCCACCAAGCTAGCGGGCCCCTACGAGCAGTACTTC. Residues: CATKLAGPYEQYF.

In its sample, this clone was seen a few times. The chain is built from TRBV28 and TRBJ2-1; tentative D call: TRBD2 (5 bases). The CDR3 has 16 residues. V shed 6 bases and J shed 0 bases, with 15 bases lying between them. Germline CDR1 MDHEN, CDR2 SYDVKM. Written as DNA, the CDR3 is TGTGCCAGCAGCCGCAGGACTGGATACTCCTACAATGAGCAGTTCTTC. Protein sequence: CASSRRTGYSYNEQFF. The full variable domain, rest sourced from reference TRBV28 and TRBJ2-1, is DVKVTQSSRYLVKRTGEKVFLECVQDMDHENMFWYRQDPGLGLRLIYFSYDVKMKEKGDIPEGYSVSREKKERFSLILESASTNQTSMYLCASSRRTGYSYNEQFFGPGTRLTVL.

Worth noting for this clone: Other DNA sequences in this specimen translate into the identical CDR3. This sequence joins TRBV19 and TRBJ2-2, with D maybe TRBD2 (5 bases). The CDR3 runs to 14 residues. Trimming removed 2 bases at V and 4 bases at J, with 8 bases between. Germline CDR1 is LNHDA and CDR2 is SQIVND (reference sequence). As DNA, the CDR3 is TGTGCCAGTAGTATACGGGGTATCACCGGGGAGCTGTTTTTT. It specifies CASSIRGITGELFF.

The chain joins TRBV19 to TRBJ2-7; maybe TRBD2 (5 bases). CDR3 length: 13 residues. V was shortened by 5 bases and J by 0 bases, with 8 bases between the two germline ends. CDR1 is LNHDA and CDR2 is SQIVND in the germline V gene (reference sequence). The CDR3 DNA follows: TGTGCCAGTAGTTTCGACTACTCCTACGAGCAGTACTTC. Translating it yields CASSFDYSYEQYF.

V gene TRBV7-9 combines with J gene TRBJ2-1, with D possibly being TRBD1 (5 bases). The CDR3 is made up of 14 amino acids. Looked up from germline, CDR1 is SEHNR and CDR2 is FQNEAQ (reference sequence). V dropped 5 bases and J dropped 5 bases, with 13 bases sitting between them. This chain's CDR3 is CASSRGMDHNEQFF. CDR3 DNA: TGTGCCAGCAGCAGGGGAATGGATCACAATGAGCAGTTCTTC.

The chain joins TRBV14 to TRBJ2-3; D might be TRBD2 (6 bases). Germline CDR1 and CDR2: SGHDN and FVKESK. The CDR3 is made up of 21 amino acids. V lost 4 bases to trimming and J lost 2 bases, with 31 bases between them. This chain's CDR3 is CASSRDLFGRGSSPPTDTQYF. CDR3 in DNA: TGTGCCAGCAGCCGGGACCTTTTTGGGCGGGGATCGAGTCCCCCCACAGATACGCAGTATTTT.

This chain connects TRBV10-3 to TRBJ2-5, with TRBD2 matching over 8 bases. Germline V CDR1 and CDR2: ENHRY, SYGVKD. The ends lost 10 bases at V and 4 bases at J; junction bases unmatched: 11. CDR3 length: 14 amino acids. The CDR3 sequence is CASGPGGVGETQYF. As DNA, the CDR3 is TGTGCCAGCGGGCCGGGGGGGGTTGGAGAGACCCAGTACTTC.